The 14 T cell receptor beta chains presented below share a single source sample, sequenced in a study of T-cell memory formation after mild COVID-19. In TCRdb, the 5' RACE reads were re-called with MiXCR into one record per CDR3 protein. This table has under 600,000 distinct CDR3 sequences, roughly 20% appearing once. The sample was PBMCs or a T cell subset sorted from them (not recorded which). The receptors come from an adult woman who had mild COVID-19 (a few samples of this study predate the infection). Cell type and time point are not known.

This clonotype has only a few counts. CDR3 loop: CSFTQGGSNQPQHF. CDR3 nucleotide sequence: TGCAGCTTTACCCAGGGGGGTAGCAATCAGCCCCAGCATTTT. The chain is built from TRBV29-1 and TRBJ1-5; 7 nucleotides align to TRBD1. CDR3 size: 14 residues. CDR1 and CDR2 (germline): SQVTM, ANQGSEA. With V trimmed by 8 bases and J by 0 bases, 7 bases remained unmatched.

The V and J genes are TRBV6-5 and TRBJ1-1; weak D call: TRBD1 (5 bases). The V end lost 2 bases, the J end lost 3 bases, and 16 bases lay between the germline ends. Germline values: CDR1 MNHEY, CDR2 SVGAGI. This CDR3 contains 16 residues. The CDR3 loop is CASSYGVGPGDTEAFF. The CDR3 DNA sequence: TGTGCCAGCAGTTACGGCGTGGGACCCGGGGACACTGAAGCTTTCTTT.

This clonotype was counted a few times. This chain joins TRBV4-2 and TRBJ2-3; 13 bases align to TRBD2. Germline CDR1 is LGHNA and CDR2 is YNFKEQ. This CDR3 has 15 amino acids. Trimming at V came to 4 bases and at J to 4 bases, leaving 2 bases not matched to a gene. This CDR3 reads CASSPLAGGPDTQYF. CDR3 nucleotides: TGTGCCAGCAGCCCACTAGCGGGGGGGCCAGATACGCAGTATTTT.

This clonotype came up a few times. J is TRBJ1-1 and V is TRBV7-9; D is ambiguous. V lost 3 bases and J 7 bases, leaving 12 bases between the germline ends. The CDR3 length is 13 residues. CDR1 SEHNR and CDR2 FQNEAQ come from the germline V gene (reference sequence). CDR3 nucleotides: TGTGCCAGCAGCTTTGAGGGAGAAAGTGAAGCTTTCTTT. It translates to CASSFEGESEAFF.

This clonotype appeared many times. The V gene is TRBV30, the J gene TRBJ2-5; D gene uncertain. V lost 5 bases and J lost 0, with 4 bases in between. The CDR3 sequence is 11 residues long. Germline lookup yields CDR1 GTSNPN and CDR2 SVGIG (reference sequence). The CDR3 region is CAWGYQETQYF. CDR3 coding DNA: TGTGCCTGGGGCTACCAAGAGACCCAGTACTTC.

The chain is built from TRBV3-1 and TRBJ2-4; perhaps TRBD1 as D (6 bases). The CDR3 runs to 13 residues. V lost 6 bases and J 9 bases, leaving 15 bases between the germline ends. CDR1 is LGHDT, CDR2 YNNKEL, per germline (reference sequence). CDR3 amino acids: CASRTQGVGIQYF. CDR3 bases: TGTGCCAGCAGGACACAGGGAGTGGGCATTCAGTACTTC. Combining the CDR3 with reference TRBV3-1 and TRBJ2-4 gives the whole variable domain DTAVSQTPKYLVTQMGNDKSIKCEQNLGHDTMYWYKQDSKKFLKIMFSYNNKELIINETVPNRFSPKSPDKAHLNLHINSLELGDSAVYFCASRTQGVGIQYFGAGTRLSVL.

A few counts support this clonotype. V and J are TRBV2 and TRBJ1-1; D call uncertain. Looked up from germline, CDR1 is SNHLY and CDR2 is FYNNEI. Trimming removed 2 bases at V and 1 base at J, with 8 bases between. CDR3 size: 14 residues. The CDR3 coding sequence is TGTGCCAGCAGTGAACTCGGTGGGAACACTGAAGCTTTCTTT. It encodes CASSELGGNTEAFF.

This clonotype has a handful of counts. The CDR3 here is CASSLGSARDTQYF. In DNA, the CDR3 is TGTGCCAGCAGCTTAGGGTCAGCGAGAGATACGCAGTATTTT. The chain has TRBV7-9 and TRBJ2-3; D gene ambiguous. V lost 1 base to trimming and J lost 5 bases, with 10 bases between them. There are 14 residues in the CDR3. The V gene's germline CDR1 is SEHNR and CDR2 FQNEAQ (reference sequence).

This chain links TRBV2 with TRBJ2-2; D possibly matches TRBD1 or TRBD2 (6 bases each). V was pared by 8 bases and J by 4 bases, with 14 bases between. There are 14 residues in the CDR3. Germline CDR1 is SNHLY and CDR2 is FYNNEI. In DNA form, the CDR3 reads TGTGCCAGCCTTAAGGGGGAGGCCACCGGGGAGCTGTTTTTT. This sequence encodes CASLKGEATGELFF.

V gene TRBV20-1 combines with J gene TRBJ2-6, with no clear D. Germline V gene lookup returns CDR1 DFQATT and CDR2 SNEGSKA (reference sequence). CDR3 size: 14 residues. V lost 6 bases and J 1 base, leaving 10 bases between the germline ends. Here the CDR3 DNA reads TGCAGTGCCTCGCCCTTTTCTGGGGCCAACGTCCTGACTTTC. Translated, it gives CSASPFSGANVLTF.

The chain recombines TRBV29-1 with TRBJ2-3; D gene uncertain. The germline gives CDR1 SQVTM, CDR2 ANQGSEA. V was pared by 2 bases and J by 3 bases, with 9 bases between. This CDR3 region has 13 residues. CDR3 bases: TGCAGCGTTGAATGGGCATCAACAGATACGCAGTATTTT. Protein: CSVEWASTDTQYF.

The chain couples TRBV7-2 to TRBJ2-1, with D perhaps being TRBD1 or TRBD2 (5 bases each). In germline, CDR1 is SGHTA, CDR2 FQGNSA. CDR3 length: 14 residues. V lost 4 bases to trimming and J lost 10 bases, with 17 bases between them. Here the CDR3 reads CASSSPGASYEQFF. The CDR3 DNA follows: TGTGCCAGCAGCTCCCCCGGGGCGAGCTACGAGCAGTTCTTC.

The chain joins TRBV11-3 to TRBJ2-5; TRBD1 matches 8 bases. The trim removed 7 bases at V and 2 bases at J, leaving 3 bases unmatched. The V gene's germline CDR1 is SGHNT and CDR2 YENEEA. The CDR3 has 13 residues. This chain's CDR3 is CASKNRGQETQYF. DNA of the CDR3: TGTGCCAGCAAAAACAGGGGGCAAGAGACCCAGTACTTC.

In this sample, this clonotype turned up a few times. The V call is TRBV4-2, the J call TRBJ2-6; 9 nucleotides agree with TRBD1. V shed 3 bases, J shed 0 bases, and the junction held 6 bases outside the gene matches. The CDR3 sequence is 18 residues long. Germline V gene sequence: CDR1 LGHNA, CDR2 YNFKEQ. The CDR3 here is CASSHAEGQGSGANVLTF. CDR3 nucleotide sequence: TGTGCCAGCAGCCACGCGGAGGGACAGGGCTCTGGGGCCAACGTCCTGACTTTC.